This is a list of T cell receptor beta chains from one sample in a study of PD-L1 blockade in urothelial cancer. Libraries were prepared by immunoSEQ multiplex PCR; TCRdb keeps only in-frame clonotypes and omits some of them. The data contain some 49,000 clones, nearly 90% of them singletons. The material sequenced was PBMCs, taken around atezolizumab (anti-PD-L1) treatment. The receptors were sampled from a man aged 60 to 75 with urothelial cancer. The CDR3 runs from the conserved cysteine through the conserved F or W. The order of the fields is D gene, clone size, J gene, V gene, CDR3 DNA, CDR3 protein. D genes are given only for firm matches. The listing skips clone size in some rows; elsewhere it reads once, few, many or a size class.

TRBD1 - TRBJ1-2 TRBV15 TGTGCCACCAGCATACGACAGGGGGCAAACTATGGCTACACCTTC CATSIRQGANYGYTF
TRBD2 - TRBJ2-1 TRBV5-1 TGCGCCAGCAGCTTGGTACTAGCGGGGGGGAACAATGAGCAGTTCTTC CASSLVLAGGNNEQFF
TRBD2 - TRBJ2-1 TRBV7-6 TGTGCCAGCAGCTTAGGGACTAGCGGAACCTACAATGAGCAGTTCTTC CASSLGTSGTYNEQFF
TRBD2 few TRBJ2-3 TRBV18 TGTGCCAGCTCATCAGGACTAGCGGGGGGTCGCACAGATACGCAGTATTTT CASSSGLAGGRTDTQYF
- medium-sized TRBJ1-1 TRBV4-1 TGCGCCAGCAGCCGCGGGACTGTGAGGACTGAAGCTTTCTTT CASSRGTVRTEAFF
- - TRBJ1-4 TRBV14 TGTGCCAGCAGCCAAGATCGATGGAGGGAAAAACTGTTTTTT CASSQDRWREKLFF
- - TRBJ2-7 TRBV19 TGTGCCAGTAGTACGGACGGGGACTACGAGCAGTACTTC CASSTDGDYEQYF
- - TRBJ1-2 TRBV21-1 TGTGCCAGCAGCCTGAGGGGGTATGGCTACACCTTC CASSLRGYGYTF
- once TRBJ2-5 TRBV5-4 TGTGCCAGCAGCCTATACAGGGAACAAGAGACCCAGTACTTC CASSLYREQETQYF
- - TRBJ2-5 TRBV7-9 TGTGCCAGCAGCCGAGAGACCCAGTACTTC CASSRETQYF
- - TRBJ1-5 TRBV27 TGTGCCAGCAGTTTAGCCGGGGTACGCAATCAGCCCCAGCATTTT CASSLAGVRNQPQHF
- - TRBJ2-2 TRBV7-8 TGTGCCAGCAGCATAACAGGGAACACCGGGGAGCTGTTTTTT CASSITGNTGELFF
TRBD1 once TRBJ2-7 TRBV7-8 TGTGCCAGCAGCTCAAGGACCGGGACAGGGTTCTACGAGCAGTACTTC CASSSRTGTGFYEQYF
- - TRBJ1-1 TRBV11-3 TGTGCCAGCAGCTTAGTTAAGAACACTGAAGCTTTCTTT CASSLVKNTEAFF
- few TRBJ1-3 TRBV10-2 TGCGCCAGCAGTGACCCTGGACAGTCCTCTGGAAACACCATATATTTT CASSDPGQSSGNTIYF
- once TRBJ2-3 TRBV5-1 TGCGCCAGCAGCTCAAGCGGATATAGCACAGATACGCAGTATTTT CASSSSGYSTDTQYF
TRBD1 few TRBJ2-2 TRBV27 TGTGCCAGCAGTTTAGGGACAGGCGGGGAGCTGTTTTTT CASSLGTGGELFF
TRBD1 - TRBJ2-1 TRBV7-2 TGTGCCAGCAGCTTAGCCGACTTTTCAGGGGGCTACAATGAGCAGTTCTTC CASSLADFSGGYNEQFF
TRBD1 - TRBJ2-2 TRBV19 TGTGCCAGTAGTACTCCCACAGGGGTAGGGAACACCGGGGAGCTGTTTTTT CASSTPTGVGNTGELFF
- - TRBJ1-2 TRBV5-1 TGCGCCAGCAGCTCGGAGCGGGGGACTGCTAACTATGGCTACACCTTC CASSSERGTANYGYTF
TRBD1 few TRBJ2-7 TRBV7-9 TGTGCCAGCAGCCATAGGACAGGGCCTTTGGAGCAGTACTTC CASSHRTGPLEQYF
- once TRBJ2-3 TRBV6-1 TGTGCCAGCAGCGAAGGGGAGCGTGGCACAGATACGCAGTATTTT CASSEGERGTDTQYF
- - TRBJ2-7 TRBV5-1 TGCGCCTCCCGGACTGAATACGAGCAGTACTTC CASRTEYEQYF
- - TRBJ2-7 TRBV21-1 TGTGCCAGCAGCAAATGGACAGGGGATACCTACGAGCAGTACTTC CASSKWTGDTYEQYF
- - TRBJ2-3 TRBV28 TGTGCCAGCAGTTACGACCCAGGTACGCAGTATTTT CASSYDPGTQYF
- - TRBJ1-2 TRBV9 TGTGCCAGCAGTGGCCGGGGGGGAGACTATGGCTACACCTTC CASSGRGGDYGYTF
TRBD1 - TRBJ2-7 TRBV5-1 TGCGCCAGCAGCAAGACAGGGATCGACGAGCAGTACTTC CASSKTGIDEQYF
- - TRBJ1-1 TRBV2 TGTGCCAGCAGTCAACAGGGAGGGGGCACTGAAGCTTTCTTT CASSQQGGGTEAFF
TRBD1 - TRBJ1-4 TRBV6-5 TGTGCCAGCAGTAACGACAGGGGGCAAAATGAAAAACTGTTTTTT CASSNDRGQNEKLFF
TRBD1 few TRBJ1-3 TRBV19 TGTGCCAGTAGTAGCCAGGCGGGACAGCCCCAGAACACCATATATTTT CASSSQAGQPQNTIYF
TRBD2 - TRBJ2-1 TRBV12-5 TGTGCTAGTGGTTTGGTGTCGTCTGGACTAGTAGGTGAGCAGTTCTTC CASGLVSSGLVGEQFF
TRBD1 - TRBJ1-1 TRBV6-5 TGTGCCAGCAAGGGGACAGGGTACACTGAAGCTTTCTTT CASKGTGYTEAFF
- once TRBJ1-4 TRBV5-1 TGCGCCAGCAGCCTGAGGGGGAACACTAATGAAAAACTGTTTTTT CASSLRGNTNEKLFF
TRBD1 - TRBJ1-1 TRBV5-1 TGCGCCAGCAGGGCGTTGGGACAGGGGTACACTGAAGCTTTCTTT CASRALGQGYTEAFF
TRBD2 - TRBJ2-2 TRBV11-3 TGTGCCAGCAGCTCCGGACTAGCGGGGGCCCCCCCCTACGGCGGGGAGCTGTTTTTT CASSSGLAGAPPYGGELFF
- - TRBJ1-2 TRBV7-6 TGTGCCAGCAGCTTGGGGCAGACCCCTGAAGGCTACACCTTC CASSLGQTPEGYTF
- - TRBJ1-1 TRBV5-1 TGCGCCAGCAGCTTGATAGGACAGCCGAACACTGAAGCTTTCTTT CASSLIGQPNTEAFF
TRBD1 - TRBJ1-1 TRBV7-3 TGTGCCAGCAGCCCCGGACAGGGTGGGACTGAAGCTTTCTTT CASSPGQGGTEAFF
- - TRBJ1-4 TRBV2 TGTGCCAGCAGTCCCCCCGCTTTGGGGGGAAATGAAAAACTGTTTTTT CASSPPALGGNEKLFF
- - TRBJ1-1 TRBV30 TGTGCCTGGAGTGTAGGAAACAGGGCGAACACTGAAGCTTTCTTT CAWSVGNRANTEAFF
- medium-sized TRBJ1-2 TRBV2 TGTGCCAGCCCTGGCGGGGGGCGAAGTTCCTATGGCTACACCTTC CASPGGGRSSYGYTF
- - TRBJ1-1 TRBV29-1 - CSVGPGQANTEAFF
TRBD1 few TRBJ1-6 TRBV27 TGTGCCAGCAGTTTATCCTCCCCGTGGACAGGGCGGTTTTCACCCCTCCACTTT CASSLSSPWTGRFSPLHF
- - TRBJ2-4 TRBV7-9 TGTGCCAGCAGCTTAGGCGGCGGATGGGAAAACATTCAGTACTTC CASSLGGGWENIQYF
- few TRBJ1-5 TRBV18 TGTGCCAGCTCACCTCAACGCGGCGGCGGCAATCAGCCCCAGCATTTT CASSPQRGGGNQPQHF
TRBD1 - TRBJ1-4 TRBV30 TGTGCCGGAGACAGGGGCCCAACCGAAAAACTGTTTTTT CAGDRGPTEKLFF
- - TRBJ2-2 TRBV29-1 TGCAGCGTGGCCCCCGGGACAAATACCGGGGAGCTGTTTTTT CSVAPGTNTGELFF
- - TRBJ2-5 TRBV5-1 TGCGCCAGCAGTTATCCGCAAGAGACCCAGTACTTC CASSYPQETQYF
TRBD2 - TRBJ2-3 TRBV7-3 TGTGCCAGCAGCTTATCAGGCAGCGGGGGAGTCACAGATACGCAGTATTTT CASSLSGSGGVTDTQYF
- once TRBJ2-3 TRBV7-6 TGTGCCAGCAGCCGTTCGGGTCTGGCAGATACGCAGTATTTT CASSRSGLADTQYF
TRBD1 - TRBJ1-2 TRBV7-3 TGTGCCAGCAGCTTCACAGGGGGCGGAGGCTACACCTTC CASSFTGGGGYTF
- few TRBJ2-7 TRBV13 TGTGCCAGCAGCTTAGGCCTGGCAGGAGGTACCTACGAGCAGTACTTC CASSLGLAGGTYEQYF